This is a list of T cell receptor beta chains from one sample in a study of Graves' ophthalmopathy and Graves' hyperthyroidism. TCRdb passed the multiplex PCR reads through MiXCR, listing each CDR3 protein once. The sample includes around 400,000 distinct CDR3 sequences, around 21% of them seen just once. Input material: peripheral blood. These receptors all come from a woman aged 18 to 35 with stable Graves' hyperthyroidism. CDR3s include the opening cysteine and the closing phenylalanine or tryptophan. The D gene is left open where the match is weak. Clone size appears in some rows only: once, few, many, or a class for an expanded clone.

>TRBV12-3/TRBV12-4|many|TRBJ1-5|.
CASSLGSNQPQHF
TGTGCCAGCAGCCTAGGGAGCAATCAGCCCCAGCATTTT
>TRBV6-1|many|TRBJ2-5|TRBD1
CASSDTGGFSETQYF
TGTGCCAGCAGTGATACAGGGGGCTTTTCGGAGACCCAGTACTTC
>TRBV7-2|.|TRBJ2-4|.
CASSPDRAKNIKYF
TGTGCCAGCAGCCCGGACAGAGCCAAAAACATTAAGTACTTC
>TRBV28|.|TRBJ2-5|.
CASSFGWEETQYF
TGTGCCAGCAGTTTCGGGTGGGAAGAGACCCAGTACTTC
>TRBV15|many|TRBJ2-5|.
CATSAGHHQETQYF
TGTGCCACCAGCGCGGGACACCATCAAGAGACCCAGTACTTC
>TRBV3-1|few|TRBJ1-5|.
CASSQDFNQPQHF
TGTGCCAGCAGCCAAGATTTCAATCAGCCCCAGCATTTT
>TRBV5-1|few|TRBJ2-2|TRBD2
CASSSMRDYNTGELFF
TGCGCCAGCAGCTCGATGAGGGACTATAACACCGGGGAGCTGTTTTTT
>TRBV20-1|many|TRBJ1-2|.
CSARDPLGAGGYTF
TGCAGTGCTAGAGATCCATTAGGGGCAGGAGGCTACACCTTC
>TRBV12-3/TRBV12-4|.|TRBJ1-5|TRBD1
CASSSPAGQGNQPQHF
TGTGCCAGCAGTTCCCCCGCGGGACAGGGTAATCAGCCCCAGCATTTT
>TRBV20-1|.|TRBJ2-5|.
CSGAETGAILIQETQYF
TGCAGCGGGGCCGAGACAGGAGCCATATTGATCCAAGAGACCCAGTACTTC
>TRBV4-2|.|TRBJ2-7|TRBD1
CASSQGQDRGREQYF
TGTGCCAGCAGCCAAGGGCAAGACAGGGGGCGCGAGCAGTACTTC
>TRBV11-2|many|TRBJ1-2|.
CASSLGRGYGYTF
TGTGCCAGCAGCTTGGGGAGGGGCTATGGCTACACCTTC
>TRBV12-3/TRBV12-4|few|TRBJ2-7|.
CASSLSTLGDQYF
TGTGCCAGCAGTTTATCGACCTTGGGCGATCAGTACTTC
>TRBV11-1|many|TRBJ2-5|TRBD1
CASNPDRGIQETQYF
TGTGCCAGCAACCCGGACAGGGGGATCCAAGAGACCCAGTACTTC
>TRBV18|.|TRBJ1-1|.
CASSGALLNTEAFF
TGTGCCAGCTCGGGGGCCCTTCTGAACACTGAAGCTTTCTTT
>TRBV30|many|TRBJ2-7|TRBD1
CAWSAGGSYEQYF
TGTGCCTGGAGTGCAGGGGGTTCCTACGAGCAGTACTTC
>TRBV4-3|many|TRBJ2-2|TRBD1
CASSQGTGGTGELFF
TGCGCCAGCAGCCAAGGGACAGGGGGTACCGGGGAGCTGTTTTTT
>TRBV6-4|few|TRBJ2-7|TRBD2
CASSPGGGGLAGGPSYEQYF
TGTGCCAGCAGTCCCGGGGGGGGGGGACTAGCGGGAGGCCCCTCCTACGAGCAGTACTTC
>TRBV30|many|TRBJ2-7|TRBD1
CAWSGGTGAWEQYF
TGTGCCTGGAGTGGAGGGACAGGGGCCTGGGAGCAGTACTTC
>TRBV29-1|many|TRBJ1-2|TRBD1
CSVARTGGNYGYTF
TGCAGCGTTGCTCGGACAGGGGGAAACTATGGCTACACCTTC
>TRBV11-2|many|TRBJ1-3|.
CASRGLNGDTIYF
TGTGCCAGCCGGGGACTGAACGGGGACACCATATATTTT
>TRBV24-1|.|TRBJ1-2|TRBD1
CATANRQGGGYTF
TGTGCCACCGCCAATCGACAGGGGGGTGGCTACACCTTC
>TRBV5-1|few|TRBJ1-1|.
CASSSRLQNTDAFF
TGCGCCAGCAGTTCCAGACTCCAGAACACTGATGCTTTCTTT
>TRBV5-4|many|TRBJ2-4|.
CASSPTPGRTKNIQYF
TGTGCCAGCAGCCCCACGCCGGGGCGGACTAAAAACATTCAGTACTTC
>TRBV7-3|many|TRBJ1-2|.
CASSPGQSYGYTF
TGTGCCAGCAGCCCCGGACAGAGCTATGGCTACACCTTC
>TRBV27|many|TRBJ1-2|.
CASSSLPIVGLGNGYTF
TGTGCCAGCAGTTCCCTCCCGATAGTGGGCTTAGGAAATGGCTACACCTTC
>TRBV20-1|many|TRBJ2-7|TRBD2
CSAGLAGPHEQYF
TGCAGTGCTGGACTAGCGGGACCCCACGAGCAGTACTTC
>TRBV24-1|many|TRBJ1-2|.
CATSVSENYGYTF
TGTGCCACCAGTGTTTCCGAAAACTATGGCTACACCTTC
>TRBV20-1|.|TRBJ2-5|.
CSAHRSGTPETQYF
TGCAGTGCTCACCGCTCCGGGACCCCAGAGACCCAGTACTTC
>TRBV11-2|.|TRBJ1-1|.
CASNPLVNTEAFF
TGTGCCAGCAACCCACTTGTGAACACTGAAGCTTTCTTT
>TRBV9|many|TRBJ2-5|.
CASSVGGIGETQYF
TGTGCCAGCAGCGTGGGAGGTATCGGGGAGACCCAGTACTTC
>TRBV7-2|.|TRBJ2-2|TRBD1
CASSFDRGGTGELFF
TGTGCCAGCAGCTTTGACAGGGGGGGCACCGGGGAGCTGTTTTTT
>TRBV20-1|many|TRBJ2-7|.
CSASDSYYEQYF
TGCAGTGCTTCCGATAGCTACTACGAGCAGTACTTC
>TRBV12-3/TRBV12-4|.|TRBJ1-1|.
CASTGSTEAFF
TGTGCCAGCACTGGAAGCACTGAAGCTTTCTTT
>TRBV12-3/TRBV12-4|once|TRBJ1-5|TRBD1
CASVSGQGGPQHF
TGTGCCAGCGTTTCGGGACAGGGAGGGCCCCAGCATTTT
>TRBV4-2|many|TRBJ1-2|TRBD1
CASSHETGAVVGYTF
TGTGCCAGCAGCCACGAAACAGGGGCCGTTGTTGGCTACACCTTC
>TRBV7-2|.|TRBJ2-2|.
CASTLVGGLTGELFF
TGTGCCAGCACCTTAGTTGGGGGGCTAACCGGGGAGCTGTTTTTT
>TRBV27|.|TRBJ2-5|.
CVSRAVYQETPYF
TGTGTCAGCAGGGCAGTGTATCAAGAGACCCCGTACTTC
>TRBV11-2|.|TRBJ2-6|.
CVGSFGRFSGANVLTF
TGTGTCGGCAGCTTCGGAAGGTTCTCTGGGGCCAACGTCCTGACTTTC
>TRBV4-2|few|TRBJ2-7|TRBD1
CASSQWTGVYYEQYF
TGTGCCAGCAGCCAATGGACAGGAGTCTACTACGAGCAGTACTTC
>TRBV2|many|TRBJ2-5|.
CASSERGPETQYF
TGTGCCAGCAGTGAGAGGGGCCCAGAGACCCAGTACTTC
>TRBV6-1|.|TRBJ2-7|TRBD2
CASSPYGLTSADREQYF
TGTGCCAGCAGTCCCTACGGACTTACTAGCGCCGATCGCGAGCAGTACTTC